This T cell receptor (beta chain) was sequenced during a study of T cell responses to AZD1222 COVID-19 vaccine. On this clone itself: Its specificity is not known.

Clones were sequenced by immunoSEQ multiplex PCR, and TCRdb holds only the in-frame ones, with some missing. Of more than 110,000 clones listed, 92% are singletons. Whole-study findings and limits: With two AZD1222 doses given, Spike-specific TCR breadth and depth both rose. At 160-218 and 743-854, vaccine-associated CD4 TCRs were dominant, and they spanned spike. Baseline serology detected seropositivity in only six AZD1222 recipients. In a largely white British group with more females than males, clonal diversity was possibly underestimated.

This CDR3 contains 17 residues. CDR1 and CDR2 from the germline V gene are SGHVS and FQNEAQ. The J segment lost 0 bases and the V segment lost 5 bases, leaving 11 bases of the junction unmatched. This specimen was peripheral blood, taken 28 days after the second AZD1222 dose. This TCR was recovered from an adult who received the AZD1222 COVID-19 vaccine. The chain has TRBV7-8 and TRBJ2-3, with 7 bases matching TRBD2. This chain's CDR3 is CASSPHSSGRSTDTQYF. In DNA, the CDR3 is TGTGCCAGCAGCCCACATTCTAGCGGCAGAAGCACAGATACGCAGTATTTT.